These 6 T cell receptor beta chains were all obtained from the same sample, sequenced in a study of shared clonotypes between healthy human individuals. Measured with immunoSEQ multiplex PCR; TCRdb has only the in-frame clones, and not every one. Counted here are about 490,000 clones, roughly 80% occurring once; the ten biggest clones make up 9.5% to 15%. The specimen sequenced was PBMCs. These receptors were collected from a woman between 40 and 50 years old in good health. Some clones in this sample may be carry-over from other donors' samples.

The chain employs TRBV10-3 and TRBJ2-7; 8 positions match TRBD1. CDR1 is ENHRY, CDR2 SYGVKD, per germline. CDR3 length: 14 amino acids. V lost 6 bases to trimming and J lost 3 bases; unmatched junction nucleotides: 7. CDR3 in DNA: TGTGCCATCAGCGGACAGGGAATGGTCTACGAGCAGTACTTC. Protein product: CAISGQGMVYEQYF.

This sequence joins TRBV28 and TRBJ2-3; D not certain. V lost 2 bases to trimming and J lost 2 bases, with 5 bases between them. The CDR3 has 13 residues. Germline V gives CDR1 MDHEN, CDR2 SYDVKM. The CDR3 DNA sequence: TGTGCCAGCAGTTTACGAACCACAGATACGCAGTATTTT. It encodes CASSLRTTDTQYF.

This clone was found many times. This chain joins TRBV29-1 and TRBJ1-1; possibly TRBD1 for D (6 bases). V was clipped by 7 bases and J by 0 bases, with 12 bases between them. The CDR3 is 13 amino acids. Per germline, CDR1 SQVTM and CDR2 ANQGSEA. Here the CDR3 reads CSGATGMNTEAFF. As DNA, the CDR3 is TGCAGCGGCGCTACAGGGATGAACACTGAAGCTTTCTTT. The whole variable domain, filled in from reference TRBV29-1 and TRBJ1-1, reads SAVISQKPSRDICQRGTSLTIQCQVDSQVTMMFWYRQQPGQSLTLIATANQGSEATYESGFVIDKFPISRPNLTFSTLTVSNMSPEDSSIYLCSGATGMNTEAFFGQGTRLTVV.

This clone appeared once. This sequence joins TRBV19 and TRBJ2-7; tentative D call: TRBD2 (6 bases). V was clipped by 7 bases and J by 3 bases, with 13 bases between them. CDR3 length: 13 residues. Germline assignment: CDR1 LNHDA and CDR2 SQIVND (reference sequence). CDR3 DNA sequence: TGTGCCAGTACCCCGGAGGGGCGCTACGAGCAGTACTTC. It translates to CASTPEGRYEQYF.

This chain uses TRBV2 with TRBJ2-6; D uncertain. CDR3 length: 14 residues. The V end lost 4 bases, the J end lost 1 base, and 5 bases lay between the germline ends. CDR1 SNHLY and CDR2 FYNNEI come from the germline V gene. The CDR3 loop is CASSVRSGANVLTF. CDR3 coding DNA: TGTGCCAGCAGTGTTCGATCTGGGGCCAACGTCCTGACTTTC.

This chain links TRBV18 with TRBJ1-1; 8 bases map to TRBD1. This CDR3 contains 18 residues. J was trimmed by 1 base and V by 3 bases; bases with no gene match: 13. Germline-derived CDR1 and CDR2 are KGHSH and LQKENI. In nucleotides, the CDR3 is TGTGCCAGCTCACCTTTACCGGGACAGGTATTTGGGAACACTGAAGCTTTCTTT. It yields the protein CASSPLPGQVFGNTEAFF.